Following are 27 T cell receptor beta chains from one sample sequenced in a study of vaccination and CD4 T cells after COVID-19. These receptors have no identified antigens. Treatment defined: approximately 11-day PBMC culture with coronavirus spike peptide pools or control peptides (ViraFEST assay). The unexposed donor provided CD4+ T cells, which were taken before the COVID-19 pandemic (2011-2018). The Oncomine TCR Beta short-read assay sequenced DNA from cultured CD4+ T cells. TCRdb recomputed calls from the PCR reads with MiXCR, one row per CDR3 protein. The sample has approximately 7,100 distinct CDR3 sequences, approximately 52% seen once. The sequencing input was CD4+ T cells from blood, cultured in vitro. The source of these receptors is a human donor in good health.

The chain combines TRBV10-1 with TRBJ2-7, with D unclear. The germline V gene has CDR1 WNHNN and CDR2 SYGVQD (reference sequence). CDR3 length equals 13 residues. The ends were cut back, 6 bases at V and 4 bases at J, with 13 bases in the middle. The CDR3: CASSSPGVYEQYF. The CDR3 DNA sequence: TGCGCCAGCAGCTCCCCTGGGGTTTACGAGCAGTACTTC.

The chain carries TRBV5-5 and TRBJ1-5; 8 bases fit TRBD1. V gave up 0 bases and J gave up 2 bases; unmatched junction bases: 4. Germline CDR1 is SGHKS and CDR2 is YYEKEE (reference sequence). The CDR3 runs to 16 residues. The CDR3 loop reads CASSLGAGGGNQPQHF. DNA for the CDR3: TGTGCCAGCAGCTTGGGCGCAGGGGGCGGCAATCAGCCCCAGCATTTT.

Comment on this clonotype: At one end the junction does not follow the germline gene, possibly because of a read error. The rearrangement uses TRBV27 and TRBJ2-5; 10 nucleotides agree with TRBD2. The germline gives CDR1 MNHEY, CDR2 SMNVEV (reference sequence). This CDR3 has 14 residues. CDR3 bases: TGTGCCAGCAGTTCCGGGACTAGCGTAGAGACCCAGTACTTT. Protein sequence: CASSSGTSVETQYF.

V and J are TRBV7-9 and TRBJ2-2; D gene ambiguous. The germline V gene encodes CDR1 SEHNR and CDR2 FQNEAQ (reference sequence). The CDR3 sequence is 12 residues long. Deletions cut 3 bases from V and 1 base from J, with 0 bases between. The CDR3 DNA sequence: TGTGCCAGCAGCTTGAACACCGGGGAGCTGTTTTTT. As protein: CASSLNTGELFF.

In this sample, this clonotype turned up a few times. A junction end diverges from the germline sequence, so it may reflect a read error. The gene calls are TRBV6-1 and TRBJ1-1; no firm D call. Germline lookup yields CDR1 MNHNS and CDR2 SASEGT. The CDR3 has 13 residues. In DNA, the CDR3 is TGTGCCAGCAGTGAGGGCGGGAACCCTGAAGCTTTCTTT. Amino acid sequence: CASSEGGNPEAFF.

CDR3 in DNA: TGCAGTGCACCGGGACAGGGGGCAGATACGCAGTATTTT. Residues: CSAPGQGADTQYF. V and J are TRBV20-1 and TRBJ2-3, with TRBD1 matching over 11 bases. From germline, CDR1 is DFQATT and CDR2 SNEGSKA (reference sequence). The CDR3 consists of 13 residues. The V and J ends lost 6 bases and 4 bases, in that order; junction bases with no gene match: 3.

The V call is TRBV29-1, the J call TRBJ2-2; 9 bases map to TRBD2. Germline V lookup: CDR1 SQVTM, CDR2 ANQGSEA. J was trimmed by 2 bases and V by 4 bases; bases with no gene match: 2. The CDR3 consists of 14 residues. The CDR3 loop reads CSVALAGNTGELFF. CDR3 nucleotides: TGCAGCGTTGCTCTAGCGGGAAACACCGGGGAGCTGTTTTTT.

The V call is TRBV7-9, the J call TRBJ1-5; no clear D. V dropped 1 base and J dropped 10 bases, with 14 bases sitting between them. Germline V gives CDR1 SEHNR, CDR2 FQNEAQ (reference sequence). The CDR3 runs 14 residues. The CDR3 region is CASSLDGPSQPQHF. The CDR3 region has the DNA TGTGCCAGCAGCTTAGATGGGCCATCCCAACCCCAGCATTTT.

This sequence joins TRBV6-1 and TRBJ2-4; D is unclear. The CDR3 is 13 amino acids. The ends were cut back, 5 bases at V and 7 bases at J, with 12 bases in the middle. The germline V gene has CDR1 MNHNS and CDR2 SASEGT. The CDR3 is CASSLAPGNIQYF. DNA of the CDR3: TGTGCCAGCAGTCTGGCGCCGGGTAACATTCAGTACTTC.

The chain joins TRBV30 to TRBJ2-5; perhaps TRBD1 as D (6 bases). The CDR3 length is 14 residues. Between the trimmed V and J ends, which lost 4 bases and 5 bases, there was a span of 17 bases. The germline CDR1 and CDR2 sequences are GTSNPN and SVGIG (reference sequence). CDR3 sequence reads: CAWTGRGKRETQYF. In DNA form, the CDR3 reads TGTGCCTGGACCGGTAGGGGGAAAAGGGAGACCCAGTACTTC. The variable domain in full, completed from reference TRBV30 and TRBJ2-5, reads SQTIHQWPATLVQPVGSPLSLECTVEGTSNPNLYWYRQAAGRGLQLLFYSVGIGQISSEVPQNLSASRPQDRQFILSSKKLLLSDSGFYLCAWTGRGKRETQYFGPGTRLLVL.

The chain joins TRBV10-1 to TRBJ1-1; D gene uncertain. Trimming took off 3 bases at V and 1 base at J, with 6 bases between the two ends. The germline CDR1 and CDR2 sequences are WNHNN and SYGVQD (reference sequence). This CDR3 spans 13 amino acids. The CDR3: CASSDSGNTEAFF. In DNA form, the CDR3 reads TGCGCCAGCAGTGATTCGGGGAACACTGAAGCTTTCTTT.

The chain recombines TRBV10-3 with TRBJ1-1; 7 bases are shared with TRBD1. The CDR3 is 15 amino acids. V lost 3 bases, J lost 4 bases, and 8 bases stayed unmatched. Germline loops: CDR1 ENHRY, CDR2 SYGVKD. CDR3 DNA: TGTGCCATCAGTGACCCCACCCGACAGGGCACTGAAGCTTTCTTT. Protein sequence: CAISDPTRQGTEAFF.

The rearrangement uses TRBV18 and TRBJ2-5; no firm D call. V lost 3 bases and J 0 bases, leaving 14 bases between the germline ends. Germline V gene sequence: CDR1 KGHSH, CDR2 LQKENI. This CDR3 contains 16 residues. CDR3 protein: CASSPLTRNYQETQYF. As DNA, the CDR3 is TGTGCCAGCTCACCGCTTACAAGGAATTACCAAGAGACCCAGTACTTC. Full variable domain (remainder filled in from reference TRBV18 and TRBJ2-5): NAGVMQNPRHLVRRRGQEARLRCSPMKGHSHVYWYRQLPEEGLKFMVYLQKENIIDESGMPKERFSAEFPKEGPSILRIQQVVRGDSAAYFCASSPLTRNYQETQYFGPGTRLLVL.

The chain employs TRBV10-2 and TRBJ1-6; D uncertain. Trimming pared 5 bases from V and 7 bases from J, leaving 9 bases between. The CDR3 has 13 amino acids. Germline V lookup: CDR1 WSHSY, CDR2 SAAADI. The CDR3 is CASSSSSNSPLHF. In DNA, the CDR3 is TGCGCCAGCAGTAGCTCATCCAATTCACCCCTCCACTTT.

This clonotype was recorded only once. The chain employs TRBV24-1 and TRBJ2-3, with D possibly matching TRBD1 (5 bases). CDR3 size: 17 residues. V was cut by 3 bases and J by 3 bases, with 18 bases left in between. Germline V gene data show CDR1 as KGHDR and CDR2 as SFDVKD. CDR3 sequence (DNA): TGTGCCACCAGTGATCGAAGTTTTGGGGCTAGGACAGATACGCAGTATTTT. Translated, it gives CATSDRSFGARTDTQYF.

The chain joins TRBV29-1 to TRBJ2-7, with D hard to call. The CDR3 totals 12 residues. Germline CDR1 is SQVTM and CDR2 is ANQGSEA. Between the trimmed V and J ends, which lost 4 bases and 2 bases, there was a span of 9 bases. The CDR3 DNA follows: TGCAGCGTTGCGTACTCCCCCTACGAGCAGTACTTC. It specifies CSVAYSPYEQYF.

The chain is built from TRBV10-3 and TRBJ1-1; D remains ambiguous. In germline, CDR1 is ENHRY, CDR2 SYGVKD. V lost 3 bases and J lost 5, with 19 bases in between. The CDR3 sequence is 16 residues long. The CDR3 loop is CAISEGIRGGNTEAFF. CDR3 DNA sequence: TGTGCCATCAGTGAAGGGATACGGGGAGGGAATACTGAAGCTTTCTTT.

The chain links TRBV15 to TRBJ1-1; D unclear. V was trimmed by 3 bases and J by 1 base, leaving 9 bases between them. This CDR3 is 14 amino acids long. The germline CDR1 and CDR2 sequences are LNHNV and YYDKDF (reference sequence). CDR3 nucleotides: TGTGCCACCAGCAGGGGGTACGGGAACACTGAAGCTTTCTTT. This sequence encodes CATSRGYGNTEAFF.

The chain is built from TRBV6-5 and TRBJ2-7, with D perhaps being TRBD1 or TRBD2 (5 bases each). The CDR3 length is 14 residues. Germline V gene sequence: CDR1 MNHEY, CDR2 SVGAGI. The ends were cut back, 0 bases at V and 5 bases at J, with 11 bases in the middle. The CDR3, as DNA: TGTGCCAGCAGTTACTCGATGTGGGGACACGAGCAGTACTTC. This codes for CASSYSMWGHEQYF.

This chain's CDR3 is CAWSDRQGKDQPQHF. The CDR3 bases are TGTGCCTGGAGTGATCGACAGGGGAAAGATCAGCCCCAGCATTTT. This chain connects TRBV30 to TRBJ1-5; 8 bases are shared with TRBD1. This CDR3 region has 15 residues. The germline gives CDR1 GTSNPN, CDR2 SVGIG (reference sequence). V lost 1 base, J lost 5 bases, and 7 bases stayed unmatched. Full variable domain (outside the CDR3, taken from reference TRBV30 and TRBJ1-5): SQTIHQWPATLVQPVGSPLSLECTVEGTSNPNLYWYRQAAGRGLQLLFYSVGIGQISSEVPQNLSASRPQDRQFILSSKKLLLSDSGFYLCAWSDRQGKDQPQHFGDGTRLSIL.

The V gene is TRBV20-1, the J gene TRBJ1-3, with D uncertain. The CDR3 has 17 residues. CDR1 DFQATT and CDR2 SNEGSKA come from the germline V gene (reference sequence). V dropped 1 base and J dropped 0 bases, with 16 bases sitting between them. CDR3 DNA sequence: TGCAGTGCTAGAGGATTTGTGGACGGACCCTCTGGAAACACCATATATTTT. It specifies CSARGFVDGPSGNTIYF.

The chain links TRBV15 to TRBJ1-3; the D gene is possibly TRBD1 (5 bases). The CDR3 totals 11 residues. CDR1 LNHNV and CDR2 YYDKDF come from the germline V gene (reference sequence). V was cut by 5 bases and J by 8 bases, with 7 bases left in between. The CDR3: CATSRGDTIYF. The CDR3 DNA reads as TGTGCCACCAGCCGGGGGGACACCATATATTTT. Supplemented by reference TRBV15 and TRBJ1-3, the full variable domain reads DAMVIQNPRYQVTQFGKPVTLSCSQTLNHNVMYWYQQKSSQAPKLLFHYYDKDFNNEADTPDNFQSRRPNTSFCFLDIRSPGLGDTAMYLCATSRGDTIYFGEGSWLTVV.

V and J are TRBV20-1 and TRBJ2-5; 7 bases are a match to TRBD2. CDR1 DFQATT and CDR2 SNEGSKA come from the germline V gene (reference sequence). The ends lost 3 bases at V and 4 bases at J; junction bases unmatched: 11. There are 15 residues in the CDR3. CDR3 nucleotides: TGCAGTGCTAGTCTGGGCGGGGGTTGGGGAGAGACCCAGTACTTC. This codes for CSASLGGGWGETQYF.

V is TRBV7-8 and J is TRBJ2-2; weak D call: TRBD1 (7 bases). This CDR3 contains 17 residues. Deletions cut 5 bases from V and 0 bases from J, with 16 bases between. The V gene's germline CDR1 is SGHVS and CDR2 FQNEAQ. Written as DNA, the CDR3 is TGTGCCAGCAGCCCCAGGGGGGCAGGAACGAACACCGGGGAGCTGTTTTTT. This sequence encodes CASSPRGAGTNTGELFF.

The rearrangement uses TRBV15 and TRBJ2-5; D possibly matches TRBD1 or TRBD2 (5 bases each). In germline, CDR1 is LNHNV, CDR2 YYDKDF (reference sequence). V shed 7 bases and J shed 1 base, with 16 bases lying between them. The CDR3 consists of 15 residues. CDR3 loop: CATKEGDVRQETQYF. CDR3 bases: TGTGCCACCAAGGAAGGGGACGTCCGCCAAGAGACCCAGTACTTC.

The V and J genes are TRBV7-6 and TRBJ2-7; possibly TRBD1 for D (5 bases). This CDR3 contains 14 residues. Germline loops: CDR1 SGHVS, CDR2 FNYEAQ. The V gene lost 3 bases and the J gene lost 0 bases, with 9 bases spanning the gap. CDR3 nucleotides: TGTGCCAGCAGCTTCAGGGTCGCCTCCTACGAGCAGTACTTC. Translating gives CASSFRVASYEQYF.

V usage is TRBV20-1 and J usage is TRBJ1-2; the D is unclear. Germline CDR1 is DFQATT and CDR2 is SNEGSKA (reference sequence). Trimming cost V 0 bases and J 5 bases, with 13 bases left between them. This CDR3 contains 14 residues. The CDR3 spells CSAREEAPRYGYTF. DNA of the CDR3: TGCAGTGCTAGAGAGGAGGCCCCGAGGTATGGCTACACCTTC.